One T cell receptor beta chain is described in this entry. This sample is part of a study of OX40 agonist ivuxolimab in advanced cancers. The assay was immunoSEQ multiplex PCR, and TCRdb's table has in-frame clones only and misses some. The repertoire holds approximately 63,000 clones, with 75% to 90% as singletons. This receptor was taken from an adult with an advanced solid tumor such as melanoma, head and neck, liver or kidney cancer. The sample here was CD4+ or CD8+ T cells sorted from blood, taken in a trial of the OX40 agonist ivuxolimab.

CDR3 bases: TGTGCCAGCAGCCTAGGGTTAGATACGCAGTATTTT. It encodes CASSLGLDTQYF. The chain uses TRBV6-6 and TRBJ2-3; D remains unclear. Looked up from germline, CDR1 is MNHNY and CDR2 is SVGAGI (reference sequence). V was cut by 6 bases and J by 5 bases, with 9 bases left in between. This CDR3 has 12 residues.